What follows are 10 T cell receptor beta chains derived from one specimen sequenced in a study of CD8 T cells in Susac syndrome. An input of roughly 0.5 to 1 ug of RNA was subjected to reverse transcription using random hexamers. TCRdb re-analysed the immunoSEQ multiplex PCR reads in MiXCR, keeping a single row per CDR3 protein. The sample consists of 150,000 to 200,000 distinct CDR3 sequences, roughly 91% of them appearing once. Sequenced: CD4+ T cells from PBMCs. These receptors were obtained from a human donor with Susac syndrome.

CDR3 in DNA: TGTGCCAGCAGTTTATTGGCGCCGGGACAGGGGGCCGTTGAAGCTTTCTTT. The encoded protein is CASSLLAPGQGAVEAFF. The chain combines TRBV12-3 or TRBV12-4 with TRBJ1-1; TRBD1 agrees at 12 bases. V trimming: 2 bases; J trimming: 7 bases; junction bases outside the gene matches: 11. The CDR3 is 17 residues long.

The chain carries TRBV7-2 and TRBJ2-5, with TRBD2 matching 10 bases. V was pared by 1 base and J by 5 bases, with 10 bases of the junction left unmatched. The germline V gene encodes CDR1 SGHTA and CDR2 FQGNSA. This CDR3 is built from 17 residues. CDR3 DNA sequence: TGTGCCAGCAGCTTAGGAGCAAGCGGGGGGGCCGGGGAGACCCAGTACTTC. Residues: CASSLGASGGAGETQYF.

The chain uses TRBV12-5 and TRBJ2-1; 12 positions match TRBD2. This CDR3 has 15 amino acids. The V gene's germline CDR1 is LGHNT and CDR2 FRNRAP. The ends lost 1 base at V and 9 bases at J; junction bases unmatched: 4. This chain's CDR3 is CASGLAGLAGIEQFF. Here the CDR3 DNA reads TGTGCTAGTGGTTTGGCTGGACTAGCGGGAATTGAGCAGTTCTTC.

The count of this clonotype is one. The chain carries TRBV7-9 and TRBJ2-5; D is unresolved. CDR3 length equals 14 residues. The V gene lost 4 bases and the J gene lost 0 bases, with 9 bases spanning the gap. Germline loops: CDR1 SEHNR, CDR2 FQNEAQ (reference sequence). The CDR3 loop reads CASSSRHNQETQYF. CDR3 in DNA: TGTGCCAGCAGCTCCCGACATAACCAAGAGACCCAGTACTTC. Looking up the rest from reference TRBV7-9 and TRBJ2-5 gives the full variable domain: DTGVSQNPRHKITKRGQNVTFRCDPISEHNRLYWYRQTLGQGPEFLTYFQNEAQLEKSRLLSDRFSAERPKGSFSTLEIQRTEQGDSAMYLCASSSRHNQETQYFGPGTRLLVL.

V gene TRBV20-1 combines with J gene TRBJ1-2; 8 bases align to TRBD1. V dropped 8 bases and J dropped 8; count of bases not matched to a gene: 10. This CDR3 spans 12 amino acids. Per the germline V gene, CDR1 is DFQATT and CDR2 is SNEGSKA (reference sequence). CDR3 protein: CSPHGTGEGYTF. CDR3 nucleotides: TGCAGTCCGCACGGGACAGGAGAAGGCTACACCTTC.

This clonotype was observed once. The DNA of the CDR3 is TGCAGTGCTAGGTCGGGATTCGGAGAGACCCAGTACTTC. It encodes CSARSGFGETQYF. This chain uses TRBV20-1 with TRBJ2-5, with D possibly matching TRBD2 (5 bases). Trimming left V 3 bases short and J 4 bases short, with 12 bases between. Germline V lookup: CDR1 DFQATT, CDR2 SNEGSKA (reference sequence). CDR3 length: 13 residues.

The CDR3, as DNA: TGTGCCAGCAGCTTTGGGGTCCGACCCGAGGGTTCAGATACGCAGTATTTT. The encoded protein is CASSFGVRPEGSDTQYF. The V and J genes are TRBV11-2 and TRBJ2-3, with D tentatively TRBD2 (5 bases). V shed 3 bases and J shed 4 bases, with 20 bases lying between them. The CDR3 sequence is 17 residues long. The germline V gene has CDR1 SGHAT and CDR2 FQNNGV.

The chain combines TRBV3-1 with TRBJ2-1; 7 nucleotides agree with TRBD2. V gave up 1 base and J gave up 7 bases; unmatched junction bases: 1. From germline, CDR1 is LGHDT and CDR2 YNNKEL (reference sequence). The CDR3 spans 13 residues. The DNA of the CDR3 is TGTGCCAGCAGCCAAGGACTAGCAAATGAGCAGTTCTTC. Its translation is CASSQGLANEQFF.

The rearrangement joins TRBV29-1 to TRBJ1-2; D remains ambiguous. Looked up from germline, CDR1 is SQVTM and CDR2 is ANQGSEA. This CDR3 is 12 amino acids long. Trimming removed 4 bases from V and 0 bases from J, with 6 bases in between. CDR3 amino acids: CSVGWPNYGYTF. DNA of the CDR3: TGCAGCGTTGGTTGGCCTAACTATGGCTACACCTTC.

The chain links TRBV6-5 to TRBJ1-2; D uncertain. Trimming stripped 6 bases from V and 3 bases from J, with 14 bases between. The germline V gene encodes CDR1 MNHEY and CDR2 SVGAGI. The CDR3 runs to 14 residues. This CDR3 reads CASRRPSADYGYTF. CDR3 DNA: TGTGCCAGCAGGAGGCCCTCGGCGGACTATGGCTACACCTTC.